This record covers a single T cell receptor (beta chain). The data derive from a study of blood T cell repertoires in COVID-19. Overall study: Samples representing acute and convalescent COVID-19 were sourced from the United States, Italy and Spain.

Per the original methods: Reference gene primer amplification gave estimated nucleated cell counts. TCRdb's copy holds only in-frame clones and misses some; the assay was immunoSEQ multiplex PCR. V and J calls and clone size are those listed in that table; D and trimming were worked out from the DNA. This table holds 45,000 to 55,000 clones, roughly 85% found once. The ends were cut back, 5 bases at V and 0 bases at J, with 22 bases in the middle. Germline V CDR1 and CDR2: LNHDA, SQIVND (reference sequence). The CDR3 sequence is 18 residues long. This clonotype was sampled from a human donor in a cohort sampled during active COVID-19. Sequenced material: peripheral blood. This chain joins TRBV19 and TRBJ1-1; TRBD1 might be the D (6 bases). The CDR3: CASSLRGSGSAMNTEAFF. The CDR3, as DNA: TGTGCCAGTAGTTTAAGGGGGTCAGGCTCTGCAATGAACACTGAAGCTTTCTTT. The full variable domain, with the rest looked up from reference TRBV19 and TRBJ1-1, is DGGITQSPKYLFRKEGQNVTLSCEQNLNHDAMYWYRQDPGQGLRLIYYSQIVNDFQKGDIAEGYSVSREKKESFPLTVTSAQKNPTAFYLCASSLRGSGSAMNTEAFFGQGTRLTVV.